A single sample gave rise to the 11 T cell receptor beta chains below, sequenced in a study of post-analysis software for immune sequencing data. Included in the TCR beta cDNA libraries were unique molecular identifiers. TCRdb reprocessed the PCR reads via MiXCR and lists one record per CDR3 protein. Of about 260,000 distinct CDR3 sequences listed, 36% are singletons. Their recognized antigens are unknown. Overall study results and limits: Patients carried a handful of TRBV segments more frequently than controls did, and TRBV5-6, TRBV5-1 and TRBV20-1 were among them.

Input material: blood. The receptors stem from a girl aged 5 to 17 with multiple sclerosis.

Turning to this clonotype: A much larger clone sits a single nucleotide away, making a read error possible. No conserved phenylalanine or tryptophan is present at the end of the CDR3, so a read error is the likely explanation. J is TRBJ1-2 and V is TRBV29-1; TRBD1 is a possible D gene (6 bases). Germline CDR1 is SQVTM and CDR2 is ANQGSEA. V was pared by 7 bases and J by 8 bases, with 17 bases between. The CDR3 loop spans 12 amino acids. The CDR3 loop reads CSAVWGAQGYTV. CDR3 coding DNA: TGCAGCGCGGTGTGGGGGGCGCAAGGCTACACCGTC.

This clonotype has just a few counts. The chain links TRBV20-1 to TRBJ1-3; D remains ambiguous. V was clipped by 6 bases and J by 0 bases, with 9 bases between them. The CDR3 totals 13 residues. Germline V CDR1 and CDR2: DFQATT, SNEGSKA (reference sequence). CDR3 bases: TGCAGTGCGCCGACGGGCTCTGGAAACACCATATATTTT. It translates to CSAPTGSGNTIYF.

The V call is TRBV6-5, the J call TRBJ2-1; D unresolved. Germline assignment: CDR1 MNHEY and CDR2 SVGAGI. V was trimmed by 10 bases and J by 7 bases, leaving 11 bases between them. The CDR3 sequence is 11 residues long. CDR3 protein: CATKGQNEQFF. The DNA for the CDR3 is TGTGCCACTAAAGGGCAGAATGAGCAGTTCTTC.

The chain has TRBV20-1 and TRBJ2-3; no firm D call. The germline V and J ends were trimmed by 5 bases and 5 bases, with 14 bases remaining between them. The CDR3 is 13 residues long. The germline CDR1 and CDR2 sequences are DFQATT and SNEGSKA (reference sequence). The DNA of the CDR3 is TGCAGTGCTCACCTCGGACGTTTAGATACGCAGTATTTT. Its translation: CSAHLGRLDTQYF.

This clonotype was recorded at least ten times. The chain recombines TRBV7-2 with TRBJ1-2, with no clear D. The CDR3 spans 14 residues. Germline CDR1 is SGHTA and CDR2 is FQGNSA. The ends were cut back, 10 bases at V and 4 bases at J, with 19 bases in the middle. This chain's CDR3 is CATRVAKTTYGYTF. CDR3 in DNA: TGTGCCACGCGGGTCGCCAAAACGACCTATGGCTACACCTTC. Full variable domain (missing parts from reference TRBV7-2 and TRBJ1-2): GAGVSQSPSNKVTEKGKDVELRCDPISGHTALYWYRQSLGQGLEFLIYFQGNSAPDKSGLPSDRFSAERTGGSVSTLTIQRTQQEDSAVYLCATRVAKTTYGYTFGSGTRLTVV.

The rearrangement joins TRBV10-3 to TRBJ2-1; D could derive from TRBD1 or TRBD2 (5 bases each). The germline V gene encodes CDR1 ENHRY and CDR2 SYGVKD. Trimming pared 0 bases from V and 13 bases from J, leaving 19 bases between. The CDR3 covers 15 residues. The CDR3 nucleotides are TGTGCCATCAGTGAGTCGACCGAGGGCAGGGCAACCCAGTTCTTC. The encoded protein is CAISESTEGRATQFF.

This clonotype has a handful of counts. The chain joins TRBV29-1 to TRBJ2-7; D may be TRBD1 (6 bases). Trimming shortened V by 5 bases and J by 3 bases, and 8 bases separated the two germline ends. Germline V gene sequence: CDR1 SQVTM, CDR2 ANQGSEA. The CDR3 runs to 11 residues. Written as DNA, the CDR3 is TGCAGCGTTATACAGGGCTACGAGCAGTACTTC. It is translated as CSVIQGYEQYF.

Comments on this clonotype: Since a much larger clone is just one base distant, this may be a read error. The chain carries TRBV28 and TRBJ2-1; TRBD2 is a possible D gene (6 bases). Germline V gene data show CDR1 as MDHEN and CDR2 as SYDVKM. Trimming removed 5 bases from V and 5 bases from J, with 19 bases in between. The CDR3 is 16 residues long. In DNA form, the CDR3 reads TGTGCCAGCAGTCTTAGGGGTTGGCGGGGCCACAATGAGCAGTTCTTC. Translated, it gives CASSLRGWRGHNEQFF.

CDR3 DNA: TGTGCCAGCTCACCAGCCAAGGACAGATCTTCTACCTCTGGGGCCAACGTCCTGACTTTC. This gives the protein CASSPAKDRSSTSGANVLTF. This chain connects TRBV18 to TRBJ2-6; a weak D match, TRBD1 (6 bases). CDR1 and CDR2 (germline): KGHSH, LQKENI. V was cut by 2 bases and J by 0 bases, with 20 bases left in between. This CDR3 contains 20 residues.

This clonotype was counted many times. This chain links TRBV6-4 with TRBJ2-3; 10 nucleotides match TRBD2. Germline lookup yields CDR1 MRHNA and CDR2 SNTAGT. This CDR3 is 15 amino acids long. Trimming cost V 4 bases and J 4 bases; bases outside gene matches: 5. Here the CDR3 reads CASSGEAGGADTQYF. CDR3 DNA sequence: TGTGCCAGCAGTGGAGAAGCGGGAGGGGCAGATACGCAGTATTTT.

This clonotype was observed at least ten times. The V gene is TRBV6-5, the J gene TRBJ1-5; no clear D. The CDR3 contains 18 residues. Germline-derived CDR1 and CDR2 are MNHEY and SVGAGI. V dropped 2 bases and J dropped 4 bases, with 21 bases sitting between them. In nucleotides, the CDR3 is TGTGCCAGCAGTTACCCGAGTGGCGTGGGAGGGAAGAATCAGCCCCAGCATTTT. Translation: CASSYPSGVGGKNQPQHF.